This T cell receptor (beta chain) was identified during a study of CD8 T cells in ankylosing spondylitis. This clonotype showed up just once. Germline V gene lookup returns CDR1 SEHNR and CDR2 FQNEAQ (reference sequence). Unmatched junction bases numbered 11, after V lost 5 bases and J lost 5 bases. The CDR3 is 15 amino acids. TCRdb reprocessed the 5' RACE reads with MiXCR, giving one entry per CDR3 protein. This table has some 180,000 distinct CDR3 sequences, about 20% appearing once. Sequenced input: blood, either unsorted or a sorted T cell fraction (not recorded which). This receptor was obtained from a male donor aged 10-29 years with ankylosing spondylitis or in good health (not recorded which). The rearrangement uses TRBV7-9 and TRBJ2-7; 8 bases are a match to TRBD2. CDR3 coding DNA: TGTGCCAGCAGCCTCACCGGGACTAGTCAAAACGAGCAGTACTTC. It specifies CASSLTGTSQNEQYF.